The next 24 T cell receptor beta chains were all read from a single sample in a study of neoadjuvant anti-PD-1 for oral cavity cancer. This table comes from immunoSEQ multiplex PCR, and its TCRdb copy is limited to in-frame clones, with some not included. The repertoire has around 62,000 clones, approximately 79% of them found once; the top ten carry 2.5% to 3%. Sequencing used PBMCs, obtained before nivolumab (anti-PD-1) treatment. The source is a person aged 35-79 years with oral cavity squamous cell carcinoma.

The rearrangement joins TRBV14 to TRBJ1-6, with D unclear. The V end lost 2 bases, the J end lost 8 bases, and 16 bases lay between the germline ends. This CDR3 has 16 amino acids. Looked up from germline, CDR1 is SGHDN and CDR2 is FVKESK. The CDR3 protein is CASSQRAGMDDSPLHF. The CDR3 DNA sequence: TGTGCCAGCAGCCAAAGGGCGGGCATGGACGATTCACCCCTCCACTTT.

CDR3 sequence: CASSYSGVDGYTF. The CDR3 DNA is TGTGCCAGCAGTTACTCAGGAGTCGATGGCTACACCTTC. The chain recombines TRBV6-5 with TRBJ1-2; D not certain. Germline CDR1 is MNHEY and CDR2 is SVGAGI. The CDR3 totals 13 residues. Trimming left V 0 bases short and J 6 bases short, with 8 bases between.

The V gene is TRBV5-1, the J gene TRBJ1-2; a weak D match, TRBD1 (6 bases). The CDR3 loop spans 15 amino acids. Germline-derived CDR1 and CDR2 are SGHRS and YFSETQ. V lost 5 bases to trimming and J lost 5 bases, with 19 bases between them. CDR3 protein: CASRLRTAPQYGYTF. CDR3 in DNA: TGCGCCAGCAGGTTGCGGACAGCTCCCCAATATGGCTACACCTTC.

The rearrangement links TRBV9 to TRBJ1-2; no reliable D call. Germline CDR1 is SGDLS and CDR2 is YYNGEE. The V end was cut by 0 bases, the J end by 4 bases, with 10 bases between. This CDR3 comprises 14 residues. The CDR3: CASSVADDAYGYTF. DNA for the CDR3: TGTGCCAGCAGCGTAGCTGACGACGCCTATGGCTACACCTTC.

CDR3 sequence: CSVLYSRNEQYF. DNA for the CDR3: TGCAGCGTCCTGTATTCCAGGAACGAGCAGTACTTC. This chain uses TRBV29-1 with TRBJ2-7; D not resolved. Trimming cost V 6 bases and J 5 bases, with 14 bases left between them. This CDR3 is built from 12 residues. Per the germline V gene, CDR1 is SQVTM and CDR2 is ANQGSEA.

CDR3 loop: CASSVGQNTGELFF. The CDR3 nucleotides read TGTGCCAGCAGCGTCGGGCAAAACACCGGGGAGCTGTTTTTT. The V call is TRBV9, the J call TRBJ2-2; D call uncertain. Germline loops: CDR1 SGDLS, CDR2 YYNGEE. V lost 2 bases, J lost 2 bases, and 7 bases lay in between. This CDR3 comprises 14 residues.

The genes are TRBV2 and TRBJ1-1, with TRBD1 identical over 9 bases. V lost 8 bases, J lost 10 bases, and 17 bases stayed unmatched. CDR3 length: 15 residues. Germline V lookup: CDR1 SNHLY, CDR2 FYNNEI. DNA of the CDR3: TGTGCCAGCCCGGGGGGGACAGGGACGGGTCGGACAGCTTTCTTT. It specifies CASPGGTGTGRTAFF.

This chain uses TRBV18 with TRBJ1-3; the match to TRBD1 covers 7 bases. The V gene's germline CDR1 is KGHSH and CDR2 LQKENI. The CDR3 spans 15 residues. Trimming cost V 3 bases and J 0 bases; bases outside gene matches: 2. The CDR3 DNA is TGTGCCAGCTCACCCGGGACAGTCTCTGGAAACACCATATATTTT. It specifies CASSPGTVSGNTIYF.

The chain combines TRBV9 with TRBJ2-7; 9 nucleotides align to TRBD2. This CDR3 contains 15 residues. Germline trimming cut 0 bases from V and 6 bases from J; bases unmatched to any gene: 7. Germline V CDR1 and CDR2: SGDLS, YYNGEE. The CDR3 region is CASSVGIAGEGEQYF. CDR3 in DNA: TGTGCCAGCAGCGTAGGGATAGCGGGAGAAGGCGAGCAGTACTTC.

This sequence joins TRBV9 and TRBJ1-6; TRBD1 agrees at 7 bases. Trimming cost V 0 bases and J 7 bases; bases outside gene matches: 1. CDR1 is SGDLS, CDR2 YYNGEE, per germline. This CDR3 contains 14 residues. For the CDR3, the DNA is TGTGCCAGCAGCGTAGACAGGGGAAATTCACCCCTCCACTTT. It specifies CASSVDRGNSPLHF.

The CDR3 DNA reads TGTGCAAACTTACTCGGCGGGCGGGGCTACACCTTC. Its translation: CANLLGGRGYTF. The chain couples TRBV30 to TRBJ1-2; D gene unclear. This CDR3 contains 12 residues. Germline values: CDR1 GTSNPN, CDR2 SVGIG (reference sequence).

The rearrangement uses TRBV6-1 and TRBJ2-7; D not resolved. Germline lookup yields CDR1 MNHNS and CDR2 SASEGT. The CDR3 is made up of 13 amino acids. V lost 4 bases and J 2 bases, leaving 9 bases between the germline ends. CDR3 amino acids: CASSGSRAYEQYF. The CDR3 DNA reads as TGTGCCAGCAGTGGCAGCCGGGCCTACGAGCAGTACTTC.

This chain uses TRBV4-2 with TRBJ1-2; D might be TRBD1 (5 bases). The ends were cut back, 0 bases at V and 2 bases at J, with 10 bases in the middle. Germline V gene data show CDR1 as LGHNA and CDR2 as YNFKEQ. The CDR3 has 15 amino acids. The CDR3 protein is CASSQEWKGNYGYTF. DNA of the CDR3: TGTGCCAGCAGCCAAGAATGGAAGGGGAACTATGGCTACACCTTC.

In nucleotides, the CDR3 is TGTGCCAGCAGTTCACCGGGGTCGGTGACCCAGTACTTC. It translates to CASSSPGSVTQYF. The chain carries TRBV6-5 and TRBJ2-5, with D possibly being TRBD2 (5 bases). Germline V gives CDR1 MNHEY, CDR2 SVGAGI. Trimming stripped 4 bases from V and 7 bases from J, with 13 bases between. The CDR3 runs to 13 residues.

The CDR3 DNA follows: TGTGCCAGCAGACGGACTAGCGGGAGTCAGGGGGAGACCCAGTACTTC. Protein sequence: CASRRTSGSQGETQYF. The J gene is TRBJ2-5, the V gene TRBV4-2; 13 nucleotides match TRBD2. The CDR3 length is 16 residues. Germline V gene data show CDR1 as LGHNA and CDR2 as YNFKEQ. The V segment lost 6 bases and the J segment 5 bases; nucleotides outside the gene matches: 9.

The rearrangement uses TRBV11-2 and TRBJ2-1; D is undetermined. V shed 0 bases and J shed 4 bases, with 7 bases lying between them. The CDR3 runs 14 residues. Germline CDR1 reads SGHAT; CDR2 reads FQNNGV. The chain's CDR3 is CASSLEWAYNEQFF. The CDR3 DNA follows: TGTGCCAGCAGCTTAGAATGGGCATACAATGAGCAGTTCTTC.

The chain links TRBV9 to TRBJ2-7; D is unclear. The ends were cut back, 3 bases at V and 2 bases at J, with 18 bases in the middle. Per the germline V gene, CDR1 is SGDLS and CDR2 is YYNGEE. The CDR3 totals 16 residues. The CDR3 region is CASSAILAGPPYEQYF. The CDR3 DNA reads TGTGCCAGCAGCGCAATCCTCGCAGGTCCCCCCTACGAGCAGTACTTC.

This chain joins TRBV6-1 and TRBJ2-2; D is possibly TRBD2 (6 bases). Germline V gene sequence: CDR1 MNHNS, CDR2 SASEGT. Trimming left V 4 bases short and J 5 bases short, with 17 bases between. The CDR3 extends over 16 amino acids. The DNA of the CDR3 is TGTGCCAGCAGTGTGGTACCGGGACTCAAGACCGGGGAGCTGTTTTTT. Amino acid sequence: CASSVVPGLKTGELFF.

CDR3 region: CASSLNPRLAGGGNEQFF. The CDR3 coding sequence is TGTGCCAGCAGCTTAAACCCCCGTTTGGCGGGAGGCGGTAATGAGCAGTTCTTC. V usage is TRBV7-3 and J usage is TRBJ2-1; TRBD2 matches 8 bases. CDR3 length equals 18 residues. The germline CDR1 and CDR2 sequences are SGHTA and FQGTGA. V lost 1 base to trimming and J lost 7 bases; unmatched junction nucleotides: 15. Full variable domain (rest looked up from reference TRBV7-3 and TRBJ2-1): GAGVSQTPSNKVTEKGKYVELRCDPISGHTALYWYRQSLGQGPEFLIYFQGTGAADDSGLPNDRFFAVRPEGSVSTLKIQRTERGDSAVYLCASSLNPRLAGGGNEQFFGPGTRLTVL.

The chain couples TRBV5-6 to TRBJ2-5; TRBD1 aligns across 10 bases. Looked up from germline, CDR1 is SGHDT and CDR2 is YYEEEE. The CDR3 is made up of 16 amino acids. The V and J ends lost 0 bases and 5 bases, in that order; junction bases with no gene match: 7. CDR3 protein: CASSLVGQGFGETQYF. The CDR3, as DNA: TGTGCCAGCAGCTTGGTGGGACAGGGGTTTGGGGAGACCCAGTACTTC.

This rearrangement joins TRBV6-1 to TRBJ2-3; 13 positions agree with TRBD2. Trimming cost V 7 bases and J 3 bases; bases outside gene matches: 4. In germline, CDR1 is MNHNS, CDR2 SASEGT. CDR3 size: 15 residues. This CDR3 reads CASKGLAGKTDTQYF. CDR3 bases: TGTGCCAGCAAGGGACTAGCGGGAAAAACAGATACGCAGTATTTT.

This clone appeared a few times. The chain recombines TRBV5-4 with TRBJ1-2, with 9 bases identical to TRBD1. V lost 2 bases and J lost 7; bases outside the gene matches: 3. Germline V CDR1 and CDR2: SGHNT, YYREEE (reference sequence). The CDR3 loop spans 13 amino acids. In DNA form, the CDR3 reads TGTGCCAGCAGCTTTCAACAGGGGGCTGGCTACACCTTC. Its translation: CASSFQQGAGYTF.

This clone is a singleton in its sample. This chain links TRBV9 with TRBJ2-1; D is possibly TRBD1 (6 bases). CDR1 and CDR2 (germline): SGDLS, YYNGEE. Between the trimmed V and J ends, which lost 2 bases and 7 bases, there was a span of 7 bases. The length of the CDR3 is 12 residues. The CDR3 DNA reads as TGTGCCAGCAGCGTTGACAGGAATGAGCAGTTCTTC. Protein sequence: CASSVDRNEQFF.

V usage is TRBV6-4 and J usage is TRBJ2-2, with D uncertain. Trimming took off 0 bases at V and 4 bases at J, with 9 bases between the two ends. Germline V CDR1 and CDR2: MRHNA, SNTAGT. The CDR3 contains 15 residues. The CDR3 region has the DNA TGTGCCAGCAGTGACTCGCCCCTGACCACCGGGGAGCTGTTTTTT. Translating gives CASSDSPLTTGELFF.